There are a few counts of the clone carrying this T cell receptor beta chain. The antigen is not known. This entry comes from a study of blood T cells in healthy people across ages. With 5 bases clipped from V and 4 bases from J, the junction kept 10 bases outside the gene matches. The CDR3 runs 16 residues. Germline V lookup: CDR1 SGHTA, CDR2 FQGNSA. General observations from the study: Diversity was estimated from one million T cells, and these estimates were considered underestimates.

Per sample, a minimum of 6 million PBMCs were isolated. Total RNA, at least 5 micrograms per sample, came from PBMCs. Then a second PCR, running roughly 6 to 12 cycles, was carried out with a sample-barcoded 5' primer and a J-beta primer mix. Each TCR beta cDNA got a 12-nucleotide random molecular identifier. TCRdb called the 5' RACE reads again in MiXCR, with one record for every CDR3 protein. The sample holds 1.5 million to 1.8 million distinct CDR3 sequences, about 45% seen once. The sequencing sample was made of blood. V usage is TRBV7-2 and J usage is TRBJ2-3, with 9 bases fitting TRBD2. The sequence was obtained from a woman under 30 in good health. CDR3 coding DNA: TGTGCCAGCAGCCCATGGGGTAGCGGGAGCTCAGATACGCAGTATTTT. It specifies CASSPWGSGSSDTQYF.